This T cell receptor (beta chain) is drawn from a study of post-analysis software for immune sequencing data. Overall study context: Courses of disease covered relapsing-remitting, secondary progressive and progressive-relapsing multiple sclerosis. Overall study findings and caveats: Among multiple sclerosis patients, normalized Chao1 diversity was significantly below that of controls. Controls had lower frequencies than patients of about 5 TRBV segments, which included TRBV5-6, TRBV5-1 and TRBV20-1. Clustering by F measure revealed strong co-clustering among samples prepared together in one batch.

A word on this clonotype: The antigen is undetermined.

The CDR3 is made up of 15 amino acids. Trimming removed 5 bases at V and 1 base at J, with 14 bases between. From germline, CDR1 is SGHNT and CDR2 YENEEA. Unique molecular identifiers were built into the TCR beta cDNA libraries. The yield from roughly 1 to 10 million T cells was around 500,000 cDNA molecules in total. Via MiXCR, TCRdb re-called the PCR reads, giving one row per CDR3 protein. Of roughly 580,000 distinct CDR3 sequences listed, about 40% are singletons. The source is a girl aged 10-17 years with multiple sclerosis. Sequenced: blood. The chain is built from TRBV11-3 and TRBJ2-5; D may be TRBD2 (5 bases). CDR3 sequence reads: CASSPIGAGQETQYF. CDR3 nucleotides: TGTGCCAGCAGCCCTATCGGCGCGGGCCAAGAGACCCAGTACTTC.